Sequencing of this T cell receptor beta chain was carried out in a study of early T cells in non-severe SARS-CoV-2 infection. Study-level background: Sequencing of unsorted whole blood was done on bulk RNA, leaving chains unpaired.

Trimming removed 7 bases from V and 4 bases from J; junction bases left unmatched: 5. CDR1 and CDR2 from the germline V gene are MDHEN and SYDVKM. This CDR3 comprises 13 residues. Study-wide findings and caveats: Matching against VDJdb likely underestimated virus-specific expansions, favoring anti-spike CD8.

Remarks on this clonotype: What it binds is not known.

Tagging with unique molecular identifiers was applied to individual cDNA molecules. TCRdb redid the calling of the 5' RACE reads with MiXCR, one entry per CDR3 protein. Of fewer than 65,000 distinct CDR3 sequences in the sample, about a tenth were seen once. The source is an adult who was a healthcare worker with PCR-confirmed SARS-CoV-2 infection or an uninfected control (not recorded which). What was sequenced was whole blood. This chain connects TRBV28 to TRBJ2-7; 9 positions match TRBD1. DNA of the CDR3: TGTGCCAGCACTGGGACAGGGACGTACGAGCAGTACTTC. Amino acid sequence: CASTGTGTYEQYF.